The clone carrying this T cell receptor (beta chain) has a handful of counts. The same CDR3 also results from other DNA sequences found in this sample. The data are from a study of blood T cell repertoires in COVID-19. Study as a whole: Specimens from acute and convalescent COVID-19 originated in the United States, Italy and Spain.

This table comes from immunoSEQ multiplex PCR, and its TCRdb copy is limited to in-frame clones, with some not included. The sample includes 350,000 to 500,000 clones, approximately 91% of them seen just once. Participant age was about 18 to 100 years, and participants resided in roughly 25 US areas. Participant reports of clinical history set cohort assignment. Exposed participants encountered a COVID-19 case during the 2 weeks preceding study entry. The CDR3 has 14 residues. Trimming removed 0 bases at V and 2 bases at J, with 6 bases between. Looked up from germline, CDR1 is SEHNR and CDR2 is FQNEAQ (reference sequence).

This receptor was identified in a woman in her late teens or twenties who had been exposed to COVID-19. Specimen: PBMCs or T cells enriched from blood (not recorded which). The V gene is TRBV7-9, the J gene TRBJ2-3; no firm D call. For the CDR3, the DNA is TGTGCCAGCAGCTTAGCACTCGCCACAGATACGCAGTATTTT. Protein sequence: CASSLALATDTQYF. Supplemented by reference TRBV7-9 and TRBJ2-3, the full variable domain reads DTGVSQNPRHKITKRGQNVTFRCDPISEHNRLYWYRQTLGQGPEFLTYFQNEAQLEKSRLLSDRFSAERPKGSFSTLEIQRTEQGDSAMYLCASSLALATDTQYFGPGTRLTVL.